Below, 8 T cell receptor beta chains from the same sample are listed, as sequenced in a study of technical replicates of blood from a handful of donors. Sequencing was performed with immunoSEQ multiplex PCR; in TCRdb, only in-frame clones are kept and a portion is missing. The data hold about 75,000 clones, with approximately 89% observed a single time. The sequenced material came from PBMCs. These receptors were obtained from a human donor in good health. Some clones in this sample may be carry-over from other donors' samples.

The rearrangement links TRBV5-6 to TRBJ2-7, with TRBD1 matching 7 bases. The germline V gene encodes CDR1 SGHDT and CDR2 YYEEEE. The CDR3 contains 15 residues. The V and J ends lost 2 bases and 3 bases, in that order; junction bases with no gene match: 8. CDR3 sequence: CASSFATGSHYEQYF. The CDR3 nucleotides are TGTGCCAGCAGCTTCGCGACAGGGTCCCACTACGAGCAGTACTTC. The full variable domain, completed using reference TRBV5-6 and TRBJ2-7, is DAGVTQSPTHLIKTRGQQVTLRCSPKSGHDTVSWYQQALGQGPQFIFQYYEEEERQRGNFPDRFSGHQFPNYSSELNVNALLLGDSALYLCASSFATGSHYEQYFGPGTRLTVT.

CDR3 loop: CAISDTKGAVETQYF. DNA for the CDR3: TGTGCCATCAGTGACACGAAGGGAGCGGTCGAGACCCAGTACTTC. This chain joins TRBV10-3 and TRBJ2-5; a weak D match, TRBD2 (5 bases). CDR1 and CDR2 (germline): ENHRY, SYGVKD. V lost 3 bases and J 5 bases, leaving 16 bases between the germline ends. The CDR3 has 15 residues.

The chain joins TRBV7-2 to TRBJ2-3; 7 nucleotides match TRBD1. Germline V gives CDR1 SGHTA, CDR2 FQGNSA. CDR3 length: 14 residues. V lost 4 bases, J lost 0 bases, and 1 base stayed unmatched. CDR3 nucleotides: TGTGCCAGCAGCTCGGGACAGAGCACAGATACGCAGTATTTT. Amino acid sequence: CASSSGQSTDTQYF.

The chain recombines TRBV19 with TRBJ1-1; perhaps TRBD1 as D (6 bases). From germline, CDR1 is LNHDA and CDR2 SQIVND (reference sequence). The length of the CDR3 is 18 residues. V was cut by 4 bases and J by 0 bases, with 21 bases left in between. The CDR3 region is CASSTLDRYQSMNTEAFF. CDR3 in DNA: TGTGCCAGTAGTACACTGGACAGATACCAGTCCATGAACACTGAAGCTTTCTTT.

The chain links TRBV18 to TRBJ2-1; D is uncertain. Germline loops: CDR1 KGHSH, CDR2 LQKENI. The CDR3 consists of 13 residues. V shed 3 bases and J shed 9 bases, with 12 bases lying between them. The CDR3 DNA sequence: TGTGCCAGCTCACCTGGCAGAACGGGTGAGCAGTTCTTC. Residues: CASSPGRTGEQFF.

The gene calls are TRBV15 and TRBJ1-2; D might be TRBD1 (5 bases). The germline gives CDR1 LNHNV, CDR2 YYDKDF (reference sequence). Trimming stripped 3 bases from V and 0 bases from J, with 14 bases between. CDR3 length: 16 residues. The CDR3 bases are TGTGCCACCAGCAGGGAGGGACTGGAGACTAACTATGGCTACACCTTC. Protein product: CATSREGLETNYGYTF.

The chain uses TRBV30 and TRBJ2-7; TRBD2 aligns across 9 bases. The V segment lost 5 bases and the J segment 2 bases; nucleotides outside the gene matches: 4. The CDR3 has 13 residues. Germline V gene lookup returns CDR1 GTSNPN and CDR2 SVGIG (reference sequence). The CDR3 spells CAWGLARPYEQYF. The CDR3 nucleotides are TGTGCCTGGGGACTAGCGCGTCCCTACGAGCAGTACTTC.

This chain uses TRBV30 with TRBJ1-2; the D gene is possibly TRBD1 (5 bases). From germline, CDR1 is GTSNPN and CDR2 SVGIG (reference sequence). This CDR3 is 14 amino acids long. V was clipped by 1 base and J by 8 bases, with 17 bases between them. The CDR3 sequence: CAWSGQGGSTGYTF. The CDR3 nucleotides are TGTGCCTGGAGTGGGCAGGGCGGATCTACGGGCTACACCTTC.